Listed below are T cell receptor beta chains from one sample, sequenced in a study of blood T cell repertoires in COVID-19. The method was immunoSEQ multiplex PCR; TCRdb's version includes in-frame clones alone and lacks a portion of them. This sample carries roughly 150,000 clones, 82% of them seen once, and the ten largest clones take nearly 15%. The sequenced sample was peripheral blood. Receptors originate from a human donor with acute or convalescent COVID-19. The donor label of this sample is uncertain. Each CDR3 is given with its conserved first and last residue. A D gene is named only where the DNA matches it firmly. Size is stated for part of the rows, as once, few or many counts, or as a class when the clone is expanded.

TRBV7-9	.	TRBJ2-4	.	TGTGCCAGCAGCTTAGGGTTACTAGCCAAAAACATTCAGTACTTC	CASSLGLLAKNIQYF
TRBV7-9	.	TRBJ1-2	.	TGTGCCAGCAGCTTTGAGGCAGGGGACTATGGCTACACCTTC	CASSFEAGDYGYTF
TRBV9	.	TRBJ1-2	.	TGTGCCAGCAGCCTGGAGAGCGGTGGCTACACCTTC	CASSLESGGYTF
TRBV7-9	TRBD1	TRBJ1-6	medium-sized	TGTGCCAGCAACCGACAGGGATACTATAATTCACCCCTCCACTTT	CASNRQGYYNSPLHF
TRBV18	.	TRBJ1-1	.	TGTGCCAGCTCACCCACTCTGCACACTGAAGCTTTCTTT	CASSPTLHTEAFF
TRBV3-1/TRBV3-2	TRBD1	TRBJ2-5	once	TGTGCCAGCAGCACTCCGGGACAGAAAGAGACCCAGTACTTC	CASSTPGQKETQYF
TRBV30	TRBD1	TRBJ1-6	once	TGTGCCTGTCCGGGACAGGGGCACTCACCCCTCCACTTT	CACPGQGHSPLHF
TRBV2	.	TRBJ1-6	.	TGTGCCAGCAGTGAGAGGAGGAATTCACCCCTCCACTTT	CASSERRNSPLHF
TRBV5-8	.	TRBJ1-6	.	TGTGCCAGCAGCTTGAACGGGGGCTCCTATAATTCACCCCTCCACTTT	CASSLNGGSYNSPLHF
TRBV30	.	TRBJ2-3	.	TGTGCCTGGAGTGTAAGGCAGGCCAGCACAGATACGCAGTATTTT	CAWSVRQASTDTQYF
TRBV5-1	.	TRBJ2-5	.	TGCGCCAGCAGCTTGCGATCAGTAGGGGTGCGAGAGACCCAGTACTTC	CASSLRSVGVRETQYF
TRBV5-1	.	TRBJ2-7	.	TGCGCCAGCAGCGCCGGGACTCCGATCGTTGACGAGCAGTACTTC	CASSAGTPIVDEQYF
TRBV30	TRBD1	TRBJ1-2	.	TGTGCCTGGAGGACAGGGGGCAAAAGGAACTATGGCTACACCTTC	CAWRTGGKRNYGYTF
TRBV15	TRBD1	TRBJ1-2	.	TGTGCCACCAGCAGCGGGGACAGTTGGGGCTACACCTTC	CATSSGDSWGYTF
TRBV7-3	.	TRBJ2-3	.	TGTGCCAGCAGCTTAACCAGGGAAGTTGGCACAGATACGCAGTATTTT	CASSLTREVGTDTQYF
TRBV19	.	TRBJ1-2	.	TGTGCCAGTATGACTTCGGGGTATGGCTACACCTTC	CASMTSGYGYTF
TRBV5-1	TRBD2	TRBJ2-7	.	TGCGCCAGCAGCGCGTGGTTAGCGGGGGGAACACGGAACGAGCAGTACTTC	CASSAWLAGGTRNEQYF
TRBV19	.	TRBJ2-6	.	TGTGCCAGTAGTATAGGACTCTCCTCTGGGGCCAACGTCCTGACTTTC	CASSIGLSSGANVLTF
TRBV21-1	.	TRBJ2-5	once	TGTGCCCGACTAGCGGGGTTTCGGTACCAAGAGACCCAGTACTTC	CARLAGFRYQETQYF
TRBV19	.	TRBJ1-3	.	TGTGCCAGTAGTGCCCGGACAGACTCTGGAAACACCATATATTTT	CASSARTDSGNTIYF
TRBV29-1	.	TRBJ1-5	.	TGCAGCGTTGCGCAACTTGATCAGCCCCAGCATTTT	CSVAQLDQPQHF
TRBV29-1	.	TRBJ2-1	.	TGCAGCGTTGCAGGGGACCATGAGCAGTTCTTC	CSVAGDHEQFF
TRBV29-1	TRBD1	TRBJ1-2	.	TGCAGCGTTGCCCAGGGGGACTATGGCTACACCTTC	CSVAQGDYGYTF
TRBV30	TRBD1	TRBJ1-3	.	TGTGCCTGGAACAGGGGCTCTGGAAACACCATATATTTT	CAWNRGSGNTIYF
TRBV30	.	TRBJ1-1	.	TGTGCCTGGACTCCGAGCGGGGGAGGTCACACTGAAGCTTTCTTT	CAWTPSGGGHTEAFF
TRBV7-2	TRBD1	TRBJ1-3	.	TGTGCCAGCAGGTCGACAGGGTCTGGAAACACCATATATTTT	CASRSTGSGNTIYF
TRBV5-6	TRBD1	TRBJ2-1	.	TGTGCCAGCAGCTTGGGTATGGGACAGTGGAATGAGCAGTTCTTC	CASSLGMGQWNEQFF
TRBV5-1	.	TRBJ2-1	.	TGCGCCAGCAGCTTGGCAAGACAGGAGATGGTCTACAATGAGCAGTTCTTC	CASSLARQEMVYNEQFF
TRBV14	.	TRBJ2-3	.	TGTGCCAGCAGATCTCTCGGTAGCACAGATACGCAGTATTTT	CASRSLGSTDTQYF
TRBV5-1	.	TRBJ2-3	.	TGCGCCAGCAGCAATCCTAGCACAGATACGCAGTATTTT	CASSNPSTDTQYF
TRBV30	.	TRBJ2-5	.	TGTGCCTGGACGGAAGACAGGTTACAAGAGACCCAGTACTTC	CAWTEDRLQETQYF
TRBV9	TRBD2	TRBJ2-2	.	TGTGCCAGCAGCGCCAGCGGCGGGGGAACCCCGAGGGAGCTGTTTTTT	CASSASGGGTPRELFF
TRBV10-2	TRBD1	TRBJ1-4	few	TGCGCCAGCAGTAAGGGACAGGGGGTGGGGAAACTGTTTTTT	CASSKGQGVGKLFF
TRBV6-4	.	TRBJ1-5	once	TGTGCCAGCAGTGGGGGGGAAAATCAGCCCCAGCATTTT	CASSGGENQPQHF
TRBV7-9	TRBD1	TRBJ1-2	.	TGTGCCAGCAGCACAAACAGGGGGCCCAACTATGGCTACACCTTC	CASSTNRGPNYGYTF
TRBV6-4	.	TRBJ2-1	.	TGTGCCAGCAGTTACAACGCGGGCTACAATGAGCAGTTCTTC	CASSYNAGYNEQFF
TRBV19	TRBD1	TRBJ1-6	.	TGTGCCAGTAGTTACCGGGACAGGTTGTATTCACCCCTCCACTTT	CASSYRDRLYSPLHF
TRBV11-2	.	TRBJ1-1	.	TGTGCCAGCAGGCCCTCCTGGGGGGGGAACACTGAAGCTTTCTTT	CASRPSWGGNTEAFF
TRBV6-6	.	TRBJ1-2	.	TGTGCCAGCAGTTACTCTGGGGGGAACTATGGCTACACCTTT	CASSYSGGNYGYTF
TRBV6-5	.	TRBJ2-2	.	TGTGCCAGCACTATCGGACTAGGGGAGCTGTTTTTT	CASTIGLGELFF
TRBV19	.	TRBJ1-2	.	TGTGCCAGTAGTATCCGGACGGGGAAAGCAAACTATGGCTACACCTTC	CASSIRTGKANYGYTF
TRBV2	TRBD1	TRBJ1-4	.	TGTGCCAGCAGTGACAGGACAGGGGGCAGGGAAAAACTGTTTTTT	CASSDRTGGREKLFF
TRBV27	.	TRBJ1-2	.	TGTGCCAGCAGCCAAACCGCCGGGACTCCAGCTAACTATGGCTACACCTTC	CASSQTAGTPANYGYTF
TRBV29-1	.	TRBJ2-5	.	TGCAGCGCCAGGACAGGAGGGGAGACCCAGTACTTC	CSARTGGETQYF
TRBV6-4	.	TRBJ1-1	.	TGTGCCAGCAGTGCCGAGGGAAACACTGAAGCTTTCTTT	CASSAEGNTEAFF
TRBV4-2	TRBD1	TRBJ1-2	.	TGTGCCAGCAGCCAGCGGGACAGCACTAACTATGGCTACACCTTC	CASSQRDSTNYGYTF
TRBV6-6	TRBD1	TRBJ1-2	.	TGTGCCAGCAGTGAGACAGGGGATTCGATCTATGGCTACACCTTC	CASSETGDSIYGYTF
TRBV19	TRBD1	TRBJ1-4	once	TGTGCCAGTAGTCCCGGGACAGGGTCAAGGCGTGAAAAACTGTTTTTT	CASSPGTGSRREKLFF
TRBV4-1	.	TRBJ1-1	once	TGCGCCAGCAGCCAAGTCGGGGTGAACACTGAAGCTTTCTTT	CASSQVGVNTEAFF
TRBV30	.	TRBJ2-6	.	TGTGCCTGGAGCGATCCAGCGGCTGGGGCCAACGTCCTGACTTTC	CAWSDPAAGANVLTF
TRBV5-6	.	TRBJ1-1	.	TGTGCCAGCAGCTTGATCGCCACCCGGGACACTGAAGCTTTCTTT	CASSLIATRDTEAFF